These T cell receptor beta chains were read from a single sample in a study of regulatory T cells. Libraries were prepared by immunoSEQ multiplex PCR; TCRdb keeps only in-frame clonotypes and omits some of them. Of about 32,000 clones listed, roughly 90% are singletons. Sequenced material: conventional CD4+ T cells sorted from blood. The receptors originated from a person aged 18-29 years with CD3G deficiency. Both conserved end residues are part of each CDR3. The D gene is left open where the match is weak. Not all rows give a size; the values are once, few, many and, for expanded clones, a class.

. | TRBJ1-1 | TRBV6-7 | . | CASSYFRDKAFF | TGTGCCAGCAGTTACTTCCGGGACAAAGCTTTCTTT
. | TRBJ2-3 | TRBV7-8 | TRBD2 | CASSLGMTSGSTDTQYF | TGTGCCAGCAGCTTAGGGATGACTAGCGGGAGCACAGATACGCAGTATTTT
. | TRBJ2-7 | TRBV5-1 | . | CASSDGTSPVEQYF | TGCGCCAGTTCGGACGGGACAAGTCCGGTGGAGCAGTACTTC
. | TRBJ2-2 | TRBV5-1 | TRBD2 | CASSPRLSSGGPNTGELFF | TGCGCCAGCAGCCCTCGTCTCTCTAGCGGGGGGCCCAACACCGGGGAGCTGTTTTTT
. | TRBJ2-7 | TRBV18 | . | CASSPGVGLSYEQYF | TGTGCCAGCTCACCAGGGGTAGGACTCTCCTACGAGCAGTACTTC
. | TRBJ2-3 | TRBV7-8 | TRBD2 | CASSLGVAGGLNTQYF | TGTGCCAGCAGCTTAGGTGTGGCGGGGGGCCTCAATACGCAGTATTTT
. | TRBJ1-2 | TRBV6-1 | . | CASSESSEGPRYGYTF | TGTGCCAGCAGTGAATCCTCAGAGGGACCTCGGTATGGCTACACCTTC
. | TRBJ2-5 | TRBV6-6 | . | CASSLRRGETQYF | TGTGCCAGCAGTCTCAGGAGAGGAGAGACCCAGTACTTC
. | TRBJ1-5 | TRBV18 | . | CASSLKSNQPQHF | TGTGCCAGCTCACTCAAGAGTAATCAGCCCCAGCATTTT
. | TRBJ1-5 | TRBV7-8 | . | CASSLRGDTREPQHF | TGTGCCAGCAGCCTACGAGGGGACACAAGGGAGCCCCAGCATTTT
. | TRBJ1-1 | TRBV6-6 | . | CATSAGVTRAFF | TGTGCCACCTCAGCGGGGGTCACAAGAGCTTTCTTT
. | TRBJ1-2 | TRBV28 | . | CASSSTGYYGYTF | TGTGCCAGCAGCTCGACAGGATACTATGGCTACACCTTC
. | TRBJ1-4 | TRBV6-6 | TRBD1 | CASRRVRDSEKLFF | TGTGCCAGCAGGCGAGTCCGGGACAGTGAAAAACTGTTTTTT
. | TRBJ1-3 | TRBV2 | . | CASYGTYEGKGNTIYF | TGTGCCAGCTACGGCACTTATGAGGGTAAGGGAAACACCATATATTTT
once | TRBJ2-5 | TRBV23-1 | TRBD1 | CASSQSRDRCWTDPQETQYF | TGCGCCAGCAGTCAATCGAGGGACAGGTGCTGGACTGACCCTCAAGAGACCCAGTACTTC
. | TRBJ2-1 | TRBV6-1 | . | CASSGMSSYNEQFF | TGTGCCAGCAGTGGGATGAGCTCCTACAATGAGCAGTTCTTC